This TCR beta chain is from a study of blood T cell repertoires in COVID-19. In the original analysis: Cell counts per sample came from amplifying reference gene primers. Profiling relied on immunoSEQ multiplex PCR, and the TCRdb table lists in-frame clones only, not all of them. V, J and clone size were drawn from that table, and D and trimming were deduced from the DNA. This sample carries under 300,000 clones, just under 90% of them seen once, and the ten largest clones take approximately 2%. Ages ranged from roughly 18 to 100 years, with residence in fewer than 25 US areas. Recovered status applied to Cohort 3 donors who had two consecutive negative PCRs. It also applied to those with clearance or with symptom resolution. The receptor was isolated from a woman aged 55-70 years who had recovered from COVID-19. Sequencing was carried out using PBMCs or T cells enriched from blood (not recorded which).

The CDR3: CASSSRQGVYYGYTF. The CDR3 coding sequence is TGTGCCAGCAGCTCAAGACAGGGGGTGTACTATGGCTACACCTTC. The chain carries TRBV7-2 and TRBJ1-2; 9 nucleotides line up with TRBD1. V lost 4 bases, J lost 3 bases, and 6 bases stayed unmatched. There are 15 residues in the CDR3. Germline V gives CDR1 SGHTA, CDR2 FQGNSA. Full variable domain (remainder filled in from reference TRBV7-2 and TRBJ1-2): GAGVSQSPSNKVTEKGKDVELRCDPISGHTALYWYRQSLGQGLEFLIYFQGNSAPDKSGLPSDRFSAERTGGSVSTLTIQRTQQEDSAVYLCASSSRQGVYYGYTFGSGTRLTVV.